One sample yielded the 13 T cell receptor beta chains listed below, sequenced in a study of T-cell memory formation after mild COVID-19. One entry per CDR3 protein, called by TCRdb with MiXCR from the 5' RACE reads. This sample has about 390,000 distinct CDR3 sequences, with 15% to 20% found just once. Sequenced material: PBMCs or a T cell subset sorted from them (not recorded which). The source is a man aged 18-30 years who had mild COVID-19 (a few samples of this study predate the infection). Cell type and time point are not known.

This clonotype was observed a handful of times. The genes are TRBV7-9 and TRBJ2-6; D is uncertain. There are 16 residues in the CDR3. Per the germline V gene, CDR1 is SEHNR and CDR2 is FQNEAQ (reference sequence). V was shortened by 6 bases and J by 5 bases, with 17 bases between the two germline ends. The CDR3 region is CASSPPSDPRANVLTF. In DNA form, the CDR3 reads TGTGCCAGCAGTCCTCCAAGCGACCCAAGGGCCAACGTCCTGACTTTC.

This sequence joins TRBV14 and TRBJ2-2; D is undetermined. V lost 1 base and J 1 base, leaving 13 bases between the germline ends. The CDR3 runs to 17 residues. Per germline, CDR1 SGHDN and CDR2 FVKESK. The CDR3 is CASSQAASHGNTGELFF. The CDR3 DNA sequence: TGTGCCAGCAGCCAAGCTGCCAGCCATGGGAACACCGGGGAGCTGTTTTTT.

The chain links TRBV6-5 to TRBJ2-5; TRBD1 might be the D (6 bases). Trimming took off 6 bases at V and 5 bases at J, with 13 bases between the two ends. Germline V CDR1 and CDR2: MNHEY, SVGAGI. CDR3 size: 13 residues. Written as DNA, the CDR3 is TGTGCCAGCAGATCCACAGGGTGGGAGACCCAGTACTTC. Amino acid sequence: CASRSTGWETQYF.

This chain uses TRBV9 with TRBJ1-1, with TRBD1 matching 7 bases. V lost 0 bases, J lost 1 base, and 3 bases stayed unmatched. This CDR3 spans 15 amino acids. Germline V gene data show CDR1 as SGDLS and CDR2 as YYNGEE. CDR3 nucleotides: TGTGCCAGCAGCGTAGTGAGACAGGGGAACACTGAAGCTTTCTTT. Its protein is CASSVVRQGNTEAFF.

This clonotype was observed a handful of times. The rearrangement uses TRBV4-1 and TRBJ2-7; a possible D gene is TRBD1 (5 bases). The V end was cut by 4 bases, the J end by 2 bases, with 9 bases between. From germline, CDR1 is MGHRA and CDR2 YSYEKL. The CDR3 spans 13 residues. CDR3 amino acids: CASSLDSTYEQYF. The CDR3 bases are TGCGCCAGCAGCCTCGACAGTACCTACGAGCAGTACTTC.

The CDR3 DNA is TGCAGTGCTAGAGATCCGAGGGTCCAGGATGGCTACACCTTC. Protein product: CSARDPRVQDGYTF. The rearrangement uses TRBV20-1 and TRBJ1-2, with D hard to call. Germline CDR1 DFQATT, CDR2 SNEGSKA (reference sequence). With 0 bases removed from V and 6 bases from J, the gap between germline ends came to 14 bases. The length of the CDR3 is 14 residues.

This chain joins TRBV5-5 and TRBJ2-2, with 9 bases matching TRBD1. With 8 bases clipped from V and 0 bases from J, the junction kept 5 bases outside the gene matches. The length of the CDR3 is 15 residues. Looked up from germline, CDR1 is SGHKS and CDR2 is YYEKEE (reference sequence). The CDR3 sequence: CARPRTGANTGELFF. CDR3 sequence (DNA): TGTGCCAGGCCAAGGACAGGGGCGAACACCGGGGAGCTGTTTTTT.

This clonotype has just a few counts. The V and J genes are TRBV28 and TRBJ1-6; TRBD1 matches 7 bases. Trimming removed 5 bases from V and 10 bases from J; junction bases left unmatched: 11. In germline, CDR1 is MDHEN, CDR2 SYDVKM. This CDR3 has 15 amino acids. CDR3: CASSPNRGWYSPLHF. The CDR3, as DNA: TGTGCCAGCAGTCCCAACAGGGGCTGGTACTCACCCCTCCACTTT.

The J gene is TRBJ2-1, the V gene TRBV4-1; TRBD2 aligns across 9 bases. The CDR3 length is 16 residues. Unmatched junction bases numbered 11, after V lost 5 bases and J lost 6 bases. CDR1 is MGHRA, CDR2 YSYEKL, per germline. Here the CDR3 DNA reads TGCGCCAGCAGCTCCTACGTCGGACTAGCGTCCAATGAGCAGTTCTTC. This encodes CASSSYVGLASNEQFF.

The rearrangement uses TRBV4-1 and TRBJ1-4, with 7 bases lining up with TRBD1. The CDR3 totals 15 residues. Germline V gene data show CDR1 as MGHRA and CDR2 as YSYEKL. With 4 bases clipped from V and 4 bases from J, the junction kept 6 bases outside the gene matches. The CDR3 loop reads CASSRSQGINEKLFF. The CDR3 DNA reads TGCGCCAGCAGCCGTTCACAGGGGATTAATGAAAAACTGTTTTTT.

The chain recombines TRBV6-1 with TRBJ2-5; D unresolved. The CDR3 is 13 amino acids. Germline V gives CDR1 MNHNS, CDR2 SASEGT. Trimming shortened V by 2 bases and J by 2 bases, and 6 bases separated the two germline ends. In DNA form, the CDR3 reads TGTGCCAGCAGTGAATCACAGCAAGAGACCCAGTACTTC. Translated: CASSESQQETQYF.

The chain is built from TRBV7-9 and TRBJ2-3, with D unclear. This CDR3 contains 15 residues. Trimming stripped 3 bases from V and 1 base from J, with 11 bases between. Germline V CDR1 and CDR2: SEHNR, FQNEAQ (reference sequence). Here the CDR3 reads CASSFVGEGTDTQYF. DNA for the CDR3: TGTGCCAGCAGCTTCGTGGGTGAGGGCACAGATACGCAGTATTTT.

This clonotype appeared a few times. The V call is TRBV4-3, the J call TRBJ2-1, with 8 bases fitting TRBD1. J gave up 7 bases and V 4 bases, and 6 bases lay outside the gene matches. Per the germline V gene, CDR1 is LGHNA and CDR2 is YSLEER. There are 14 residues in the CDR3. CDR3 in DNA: TGCGCCAGCAGCCTCATTACAGGGGGGAATGAGCAGTTCTTC. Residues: CASSLITGGNEQFF.